These T cell receptor beta chains were read from a single sample in a study of T-cell memory formation after mild COVID-19. TCRdb used MiXCR to reprocess the 5' RACE reads, holding one entry per CDR3 protein. The sample has 350,000 or so distinct CDR3 sequences, more than 20% seen once. Sequencing used PBMCs or a T cell subset sorted from them (not recorded which). The receptors originated from an adult woman who had mild COVID-19 (a few samples of this study predate the infection). Cell type and time point are not known. CDR3s leave out the opening cysteine and the closing phenylalanine or tryptophan.

>TRBV18|TRBJ2-1
ASSPIPGPEQF
>TRBV6-4|TRBJ2-3
ASSDSGHTDTQY
>TRBV7-9|TRBJ2-7
ASSPDWAYEQY
>TRBV10-3|TRBJ2-5
AISETGPQETQY
>TRBV29-1|TRBJ1-1
SVPGTRMNTEAF
>TRBV3-1|TRBJ2-2
ASSQDGREPF
>TRBV7-9|TRBJ2-2
ASSFSPGELF
>TRBV12-3/TRBV12-4|TRBJ2-1
ASSLAGLDEQF
>TRBV20-1|TRBJ1-1
SAREQGLNTEAF
>TRBV11-2|TRBJ2-7
ASSRKRGAIPYEQY
>TRBV7-9|TRBJ2-1
ASSLTHNEQF
>TRBV4-1|TRBJ2-1
ASSQDKSSGYNEQF
>TRBV29-1|TRBJ2-7
SAKDRPPGEQY
>TRBV12-3/TRBV12-4|TRBJ2-3
ASSLRDWGTDTQY
>TRBV12-3/TRBV12-4|TRBJ1-2
ASRTGGTPYGYT
>TRBV4-2|TRBJ2-1
ASSQDGTSGTDEQF
>TRBV5-8|TRBJ2-7
ASSPQPGTLRYEQY
>TRBV19|TRBJ2-7
ASSITGDRSYEQY
>TRBV7-9|TRBJ2-1
ASSLGTVLYNEQF
>TRBV7-9|TRBJ2-5
ASSLEVGPRETQY
>TRBV15|TRBJ2-1
ATSSLDQVVGLAGPSSYNEQF
>TRBV12-3/TRBV12-4|TRBJ1-5
ASSLWDRPYNQPQH
>TRBV12-3/TRBV12-4|TRBJ2-5
ASRSSEGETQY
>TRBV7-8|TRBJ2-1
ASRIDRVNEQF
>TRBV7-8|TRBJ2-1
ASSLWGLAINEQF
>TRBV5-1|TRBJ2-7
ASSLATGSYEQY
>TRBV20-1|TRBJ2-3
SASTVSPSTDTQY
>TRBV9|TRBJ1-2
ASSVALDTYGYT
>TRBV9|TRBJ2-3
ASSAPRERADTQY
>TRBV12-3/TRBV12-4|TRBJ2-1
ASSPPRGRVLGDEQF
>TRBV11-1|TRBJ2-5
ASSLGRTYQETQY
>TRBV18|TRBJ2-7
ASSPQGSSYEQY
>TRBV7-2|TRBJ1-6
ASSLMGPPSPLH
>TRBV7-3|TRBJ2-1
ASSLRDRDPSEQF
>TRBV5-1|TRBJ2-7
ASSLGSQYEQY
>TRBV27|TRBJ2-1
ASSLGWDYNEQF
>TRBV6-2/TRBV6-3|TRBJ2-2
ASSRSSGIGTGELF
>TRBV4-1|TRBJ1-1
ASSMGTANTEAF
>TRBV10-3|TRBJ2-7
AISLRSGQGAREQY
>TRBV29-1|TRBJ1-1
SGGGATEAF
>TRBV7-8|TRBJ2-1
ASSLSVRLAGVGNEQF
>TRBV27|TRBJ1-2
ASSQAGQGNYGYT
>TRBV2|TRBJ1-3
ASKRDSGNTIY
>TRBV10-3|TRBJ1-5
ATRPSGSNQPQH
>TRBV28|TRBJ1-4
ASSGPEGVSNEKLF
>TRBV24-1|TRBJ2-1
ATSDRAGSSYNEQF
>TRBV7-9|TRBJ2-1
ASSLAGRANEQF
>TRBV4-2|TRBJ2-7
ASSQSLDSSYEQY
>TRBV5-5|TRBJ2-5
ASSREEGLRGTQY
>TRBV18|TRBJ2-2
ASSPGTGFNTGELF
>TRBV12-3/TRBV12-4|TRBJ2-7
ASRIAGAREQY
>TRBV19|TRBJ1-2
ACGEGPSNYGYT
>TRBV30|TRBJ2-5
AWNRGLGETQY
>TRBV7-8|TRBJ2-7
ASSRRPLGSEQY
>TRBV4-1|TRBJ1-2
ASSRGQGNYGYT